This T cell receptor (beta chain) is from a study of T cells after yellow fever vaccination. On the study more broadly: Fractions of limited cellularity were prepared by means of SMART-Seq v4 Ultra Low Input.

Findings and caveats of the study: When the response was secondary, it was weaker but reached its peak faster, day 5 versus 15. A large majority of primary-vaccination clones showed up again after the booster (roughly 96% CD4, 85% to 90% CD8).

The CDR3 length is 17 residues. Trimming removed 7 bases from V and 6 bases from J, with 24 bases in between. Germline values: CDR1 MNHEY, CDR2 SVGEGT. This clonotype showed up just a few times. Its matching antigen is unknown. TCRdb analysed the 5' RACE reads with MiXCR anew, one entry per CDR3 protein. The data contain fewer than 450,000 distinct CDR3 sequences, under 14% of them singletons. The receptor was derived from a young man who received the YFV17D yellow fever vaccine. The input for sequencing was PBMCs, taken on the day of the first yellow fever vaccination. This sequence joins TRBV6-2 or TRBV6-3 and TRBJ2-2; no reliable D call. CDR3 in DNA: TGTGCCAGCACCCCCTCCCACTATCTGGGAAGGTCCGGGGAGCTGTTTTTT. It is translated as CASTPSHYLGRSGELFF.